Listed below are T cell receptor beta chains from one sample, sequenced in a study of identifying expanded T cells in peripheral blood. Measured with immunoSEQ multiplex PCR; TCRdb has only the in-frame clones, and not every one. In the table there are tens of thousands of clones, approximately 90% of which are singletons. The specimen was blood. These receptors were obtained from a person aged 18 to 69 in good health. The CDR3 runs from the conserved cysteine through the conserved F or W. A D gene is named only where the DNA matches it firmly. A row's size may be missing; if present it is once, few, many or a size class.

v_gene,abundance,d_gene,j_gene,CDR3nt,CDR3aa
TRBV5-3,-,-,TRBJ2-7,TGTGCCAGAAGCTTGGGGTTCGGGGTTAGGATCCACGAGCAGTACTTC,CARSLGFGVRIHEQYF
TRBV18,-,-,TRBJ1-4,TGTGCCAGCTCACCAACAGCGCGGACAGACGATGAAAAACTGTTTTTT,CASSPTARTDDEKLFF
TRBV7-9,-,-,TRBJ1-4,TGTGCCAGCAGCCCCATGCTACGCTACAAGGCCAATGAAAAACTGTTTTTT,CASSPMLRYKANEKLFF
TRBV7-8,-,-,TRBJ2-7,TGTGCCAGCAGCTTAGTAACAGGGCCCTACGAGCAGTACTTC,CASSLVTGPYEQYF
TRBV7-9,-,-,TRBJ1-2,TGTGCCAGCAGCCGCGACTATGGCTACACCTTC,CASSRDYGYTF
TRBV7-2,-,-,TRBJ2-1,TGTGCCAGCAGCTTAGTACCCTCCACCCCCAGTGGGCAGTTCTTC,CASSLVPSTPSGQFF
TRBV5-1,-,-,TRBJ2-6,TGCGCCAGCAAAAATTCTGGGGCCAACGTCCTGACTTTC,CASKNSGANVLTF
TRBV10-2,-,-,TRBJ2-1,TGCGCCGGGGCGTATGGACTATACAATGAGCAGTTCTTC,CAGAYGLYNEQFF
TRBV10-3,-,-,TRBJ2-1,TGTGCCATCAGCGCTAAGACAGGCCAGTTCTTC,CAISAKTGQFF
TRBV7-2,-,-,TRBJ2-3,TGTGCCAGCAGCTCCCAGCTTCGGGATACGCAGTATTTT,CASSSQLRDTQYF
TRBV12-1,-,-,TRBJ2-7,TGTGCCAGCAGCTTTGTAACGGACAGGGGGAGGCACGAGCAGTACTTC,CASSFVTDRGRHEQYF
TRBV19,once,TRBD1,TRBJ1-4,TGTGCCAGTAGTGGACAGGGGTGGCCTAATGAAAAACTGTTTTTT,CASSGQGWPNEKLFF
TRBV4-2,-,TRBD2,TRBJ2-7,TGTGCCAGCAGCCAACAGCGGGACTACCGAGGTGGGCAGTACTTC,CASSQQRDYRGGQYF
TRBV11-1,once,-,TRBJ2-7,TGTGCCAGCAGCTCGAGGAATTACGAGCAGTACTTC,CASSSRNYEQYF
TRBV7-2,-,-,TRBJ2-1,TGTGCCAGCAGCTTTAGGCTAGTCAGGGGAAATGAGCAGTTCTTC,CASSFRLVRGNEQFF
TRBV7-2,-,-,TRBJ1-2,TGTGCCAGCAGCTTAGACCGATACTATGGCTACACCTTC,CASSLDRYYGYTF
TRBV29-1,-,-,TRBJ1-2,TGCAGCGTTGAAGATTCGGTAGGGTTCTATGGCTACACCTTC,CSVEDSVGFYGYTF
TRBV5-6,-,TRBD1,TRBJ2-1,TGTGCCAGCAGCTTGATCGGGACAGGGATATATGAGCAGTTCTTC,CASSLIGTGIYEQFF
TRBV7-9,-,TRBD1,TRBJ2-4,TGTGCCAGCAGCTTCGGGACAGGGGCTAGGGACATTCAGTACTTC,CASSFGTGARDIQYF
TRBV19,once,-,TRBJ1-3,TGTGCCAGTAGTAAGGGCCGGATCTCTGGAAACACCATATATTTT,CASSKGRISGNTIYF
TRBV9,-,TRBD2,TRBJ2-3,TGTGCCAGCAGCGGGGGGTGGACTAGCGGCACAGATACGCAGTATTTT,CASSGGWTSGTDTQYF
TRBV7-9,-,-,TRBJ1-4,TGTGCCAGCAGCTTAGCGCTGGCGGCAACTAATGAAAAACTGTTTTTT,CASSLALAATNEKLFF
TRBV7-2,-,-,TRBJ1-3,TGTGCCAGCAGCTTAGTAGGGGCTGGAAACACCATATATTTT,CASSLVGAGNTIYF
TRBV6-1,-,-,TRBJ2-3,TGTGCCAGCAGTGACCCAGTAACTCCTAGCACAGATACGCAGTATTTT,CASSDPVTPSTDTQYF
TRBV21-1,-,-,TRBJ1-3,TGTGCCAGCAGCAAAGCCCGAAACACCATATATTTT,CASSKARNTIYF
TRBV6-6,-,-,TRBJ1-6,TGTGCCAGCAGTTACCCGGAAAATTCACCCCTCCACTTT,CASSYPENSPLHF
TRBV15,-,-,TRBJ1-2,TGTGCCACCAGCATAGGGTATCAGGCCTCAAATGGCTACACCTTC,CATSIGYQASNGYTF
TRBV30,-,-,TRBJ1-6,TGTGCCTGGAGTGTACTCACCAGGGCGAATTCACCCCTCCACTTT,CAWSVLTRANSPLHF
TRBV27,-,-,TRBJ2-7,TGTGCCAGCAGTCCGGTTGGGACGCTCTCCTCCTACGAGCAGTACTTC,CASSPVGTLSSYEQYF
TRBV6-4,-,TRBD1,TRBJ1-5,TGTGCCAGCAGCCCGGGACAGGGTCCTAGTCAGCCCCAGCATTTT,CASSPGQGPSQPQHF
TRBV2,once,-,TRBJ2-5,TGTGCCAGCAGTGATGGGCAGGGGTTGGATCTTGGGGAGACCCAGTACTTC,CASSDGQGLDLGETQYF
TRBV18,-,-,TRBJ2-1,TGTGCCAGCTCACCAGGCGGGTCTGATGAGCAGTTCTTC,CASSPGGSDEQFF
TRBV15,-,-,TRBJ2-5,TGTGCCACCAGCAGAGACAGGGGGGACCAAGAGACCCAGTACTTC,CATSRDRGDQETQYF
TRBV27,-,-,TRBJ1-5,TGTGCCAGCAGTGCGTACGTCCGGGATCAGCCCCAGCATTTT,CASSAYVRDQPQHF
TRBV28,-,TRBD2,TRBJ2-7,TGTGCCAGCAGCCGCACTAGCGGGGGAACCTACGAGCAGTACTTC,CASSRTSGGTYEQYF
TRBV6-1,-,TRBD1,TRBJ1-2,TGTGCCAGCAGTCTTTTGGACAGGCCACATTTGGGCTACACCTTC,CASSLLDRPHLGYTF
TRBV29-1,-,-,TRBJ2-7,TGCAGCGGAACCAGGGGTGACGAGCAGTACTTC,CSGTRGDEQYF
TRBV5-1,once,TRBD2,TRBJ2-3,TGCGCCAGCATAGGCGGGGGGGCGGAAGATACGCAGTATTTT,CASIGGGAEDTQYF
TRBV4-1,-,TRBD2,TRBJ2-1,TGCGCCAGCAGCCCTCGTAGCGGGGGGGCCCAGAATGAGCAGTTCTTC,CASSPRSGGAQNEQFF
TRBV7-2,-,-,TRBJ2-3,TGTGCCAGCAGCCCTCAAAAAAGCACAGATACGCAGTATTTT,CASSPQKSTDTQYF
TRBV5-5,-,-,TRBJ2-7,TGTGCCAGCAGCGAGCGACAGGACCCCTACGAGCAGTACTTC,CASSERQDPYEQYF
TRBV6-5,-,TRBD2,TRBJ2-3,TGTGCCAGCGGTCAGCGGGGGGGCACAGATACGCAGTATTTT,CASGQRGGTDTQYF
TRBV29-1,-,-,TRBJ2-3,TGCAGCGTTTACAGCCTTCAGGGGAGCCGTTTTTCAGATACGCAGTATTTT,CSVYSLQGSRFSDTQYF
TRBV5-4,-,-,TRBJ2-2,TGTGCCGCGGGGCCCGGGGAGCTGTTTTTT,CAAGPGELFF
TRBV9,-,-,TRBJ1-2,TGTGCCAGCAGCGACAGGGTGGAGGGCTACACCTTC,CASSDRVEGYTF
TRBV7-7,-,-,TRBJ2-1,TGTGCCAGCAGCCCCACCACCGGGGGCAATGAGCAGTTCTTC,CASSPTTGGNEQFF
TRBV11-2,once,-,TRBJ2-7,TGTGCCAGCAGCTTATCGGGACTCCGCTTTTACGAGCAGTACTTC,CASSLSGLRFYEQYF
TRBV5-1,-,TRBD1,TRBJ1-1,TGCGCCAGCAGCTTGGGTACAGGGGGCGCGGACACTGAAGCTTTCTTT,CASSLGTGGADTEAFF
TRBV7-9,-,TRBD1,TRBJ1-2,TGTGCCAGCAGCCCCGACAGGGGGCGAGATGGCTACACCTTC,CASSPDRGRDGYTF
TRBV7-2,-,-,TRBJ1-1,TGTGCCAGCAGCCTTAGACAGACTGAAGCTTTCTTT,CASSLRQTEAFF
TRBV5-1,-,TRBD2,TRBJ2-5,TGCGCCAGCAACTTGATGGGGACTAGCGGGGTCCAAGAGACCCAGTACTTC,CASNLMGTSGVQETQYF
TRBV2,-,TRBD1,TRBJ1-2,TGTGCCAGCAGTGGGGAGACAGGGAATGGCTACACCTTC,CASSGETGNGYTF
TRBV30,-,-,TRBJ2-3,TGTGCCTGGAGTAGCGGAAGAGATACGCAGTATTTT,CAWSSGRDTQYF
TRBV10-3,-,TRBD1,TRBJ1-1,TGTGCCATCAGTGACCCAGGGACAGGGACTGAAGCTTTCTTT,CAISDPGTGTEAFF
TRBV29-1,-,TRBD1,TRBJ1-4,TGCAGCGCAGCCGGGACAGGGGGCACGGGGGAAGAAAAACTGTTTTTT,CSAAGTGGTGEEKLFF
TRBV10-3,-,-,TRBJ1-3,TGTGCCATCAGTGAGTCGACCCACCCAGGAAACACCATATATTTT,CAISESTHPGNTIYF
TRBV7-9,-,-,TRBJ2-7,TGTGCCAGCAGCCTTTATGGGCGACCTGCGAGCGAGCAGTACTTC,CASSLYGRPASEQYF
TRBV4-1,-,-,TRBJ1-2,TGCGCCACCGGCGGAAGCAGTTCTAACTATGGCTACACCTTC,CATGGSSSNYGYTF
TRBV10-3,-,-,TRBJ2-3,TGTGCCTCCGATAACACAGATACGCAGTATTTT,CASDNTDTQYF
TRBV19,-,TRBD1,TRBJ2-3,TGTGCCAGTAGTATTCAGGGGGCGCGCACAGATACGCAGTATTTT,CASSIQGARTDTQYF